This T cell receptor beta chain was sequenced for a study of T-cell memory formation after mild COVID-19. TCRdb independently ran MiXCR on the 5' RACE reads; one entry per CDR3 protein. This sample has some 450,000 distinct CDR3 sequences, with 15% to 20% found just once. The CDR3 runs to 16 residues. The trim removed 5 bases at V and 2 bases at J, leaving 6 bases unmatched. This clonotype was seen repeatedly, ten times or more. The V gene is TRBV12-3 or TRBV12-4, the J gene TRBJ2-3; 11 bases are a match to TRBD2. The sequencing input was PBMCs or a T cell subset sorted from them (not recorded which). This receptor was identified in an adult woman who had mild COVID-19 (a few samples of this study predate the infection). Cell type and time point are not known. The CDR3 DNA reads TGTGCCAGCAGTCCGGGGACTAGCGGTTTCACAGATACGCAGTATTTT. This encodes CASSPGTSGFTDTQYF.